These 9 T cell receptor beta chains originate from one sample sequenced in a study of cytomegalovirus exposure and HLA in healthy donors. Vbeta (60) and Jbeta (13) primers were used in the PCR. Clones were sequenced by immunoSEQ multiplex PCR, and TCRdb holds only the in-frame ones, with some missing. The specimen's table records 100,000 to 150,000 clones. The sequenced sample was PBMCs. All receptors come from a man between 18 and 35 years old in good health and CMV-seronegative.

V is TRBV5-1 and J is TRBJ1-1; D is possibly TRBD1 (6 bases). Germline values: CDR1 SGHRS, CDR2 YFSETQ. CDR3 size: 13 residues. Trimming removed 5 bases from V and 5 bases from J, with 13 bases in between. CDR3 sequence reads: CASSLTGDTEAFF. The DNA of the CDR3 is TGCGCCAGCAGTCTGACAGGTGATACTGAAGCTTTCTTT. The full variable domain, its missing parts supplied by reference TRBV5-1 and TRBJ1-1, is KAGVTQTPRYLIKTRGQQVTLSCSPISGHRSVSWYQQTPGQGLQFLFEYFSETQRNKGNFPGRFSGRQFSNSRSEMNVSTLELGDSALYLCASSLTGDTEAFFGQGTRLTVV.

The J gene is TRBJ1-4, the V gene TRBV27; D unclear. The germline CDR1 and CDR2 sequences are MNHEY and SMNVEV (reference sequence). Trimming took 6 bases from V and 0 from J, leaving 8 bases between them. The length of the CDR3 is 14 residues. CDR3 protein: CASSGVATNEKLFF. CDR3 bases: TGTGCCAGCAGCGGGGTTGCAACTAATGAAAAACTGTTTTTT.

V usage is TRBV9 and J usage is TRBJ1-1; D not resolved. Germline-derived CDR1 and CDR2 are SGDLS and YYNGEE. The V gene lost 0 bases and the J gene lost 0 bases, with 9 bases spanning the gap. This CDR3 spans 15 amino acids. CDR3 bases: TGTGCCAGCAGCGTAGGGGAGGGTCTGAACACTGAAGCTTTCTTT. This translates into CASSVGEGLNTEAFF.

Concerning this clone itself: The identical CDR3 is also encoded by other nucleotide sequences in the sample. This chain links TRBV28 with TRBJ1-1; no clear D. This CDR3 has 13 amino acids. V was pared by 4 bases and J by 11 bases, with 17 bases between. CDR1 is MDHEN and CDR2 is SYDVKM in the germline V gene. For the CDR3, the DNA is TGTGCCAGCAGTTCTTCACCGTTCGGTGAGGCTTTCTTT. Translated: CASSSSPFGEAFF.

The rearrangement joins TRBV9 to TRBJ2-1; the match to TRBD1 covers 10 bases. This CDR3 spans 18 amino acids. The germline V gene has CDR1 SGDLS and CDR2 YYNGEE. The ends lost 0 bases at V and 7 bases at J; junction bases unmatched: 13. The CDR3 sequence: CASSVAGRPGQGHNEQFF. In DNA, the CDR3 is TGTGCCAGCAGCGTAGCAGGTCGGCCGGGACAGGGGCATAATGAGCAGTTCTTC.

The chain employs TRBV28 and TRBJ1-2, with D perhaps matching TRBD1 (5 bases). This CDR3 is 15 amino acids long. V was trimmed by 5 bases and J by 6 bases, leaving 19 bases between them. Germline values: CDR1 MDHEN, CDR2 SYDVKM. CDR3 sequence: CASSTGGIGEDGYTF. The CDR3, as DNA: TGTGCCAGCAGTACAGGCGGCATAGGAGAGGATGGCTACACCTTC.

The gene calls are TRBV9 and TRBJ2-5; TRBD2 matches 12 bases. The V and J ends lost 7 bases and 1 base, in that order; junction bases with no gene match: 5. CDR3 size: 15 residues. Germline V gene lookup returns CDR1 SGDLS and CDR2 YYNGEE. CDR3 in DNA: TGTGCCAGCGGGACTAGCGGGCTACCCCAAGAGACCCAGTACTTC. Translating gives CASGTSGLPQETQYF.

This rearrangement joins TRBV2 to TRBJ1-3, with D possibly matching TRBD1 (6 bases). From germline, CDR1 is SNHLY and CDR2 FYNNEI. The V and J ends lost 7 bases and 0 bases respectively, with 7 bases between them. This CDR3 is 13 amino acids long. CDR3 amino acids: CASKGDSGNTIYF. CDR3 DNA: TGTGCCAGCAAGGGGGACTCTGGAAACACCATATATTTT.

The chain links TRBV18 to TRBJ2-2; 7 positions agree with TRBD2. CDR3 length: 18 residues. Germline V lookup: CDR1 KGHSH, CDR2 LQKENI. Unmatched junction bases numbered 10, after V lost 1 base and J lost 2 bases. DNA for the CDR3: TGTGCCAGCTCACCACTCCCTAGCGGAGACCAAAACACCGGGGAGCTGTTTTTT. Protein sequence: CASSPLPSGDQNTGELFF.